These 3 T cell receptor beta chains were sequenced from one sample in a study of T cells after yellow fever vaccination. In TCRdb, the 5' RACE reads were re-called with MiXCR into one record per CDR3 protein. The sample has 400,000 to 650,000 distinct CDR3 sequences, just over 20% seen once; the top ten hold about a sixth. The starting material was PBMCs, obtained roughly 20 days after the first yellow fever vaccination. These receptors were collected from a man aged 18 to 35 who received the YFV17D yellow fever vaccine.

The V and J genes are TRBV5-1 and TRBJ2-3; 7 nucleotides align to TRBD2. CDR3 size: 15 residues. Trimming at V came to 2 bases and at J to 2 bases, leaving 5 bases not matched to a gene. CDR1 is SGHRS, CDR2 YFSETQ, per germline. DNA of the CDR3: TGCGCCAGCAGCTTAATTCTAGCGGACACAGATACGCAGTATTTT. It encodes CASSLILADTDTQYF.

V is TRBV15 and J is TRBJ2-5, with D possibly matching TRBD2 (6 bases). The CDR3 length is 16 residues. Germline V gives CDR1 LNHNV, CDR2 YYDKDF (reference sequence). Trimming removed 0 bases from V and 1 base from J, with 12 bases in between. CDR3 nucleotides: TGTGCCACCAGCAGAGATCGCGGGGCCCTCCAAGAGACCCAGTACTTC. Its translation is CATSRDRGALQETQYF.

This rearrangement joins TRBV3-1 to TRBJ1-1, with a possible D match to TRBD1 (5 bases). The V end was cut by 8 bases, the J end by 3 bases, with 19 bases between. Germline V gene sequence: CDR1 LGHDT, CDR2 YNNKEL (reference sequence). The CDR3 covers 15 residues. CDR3 sequence reads: CASGAGGRGYTEAFF. The DNA for the CDR3 is TGTGCCAGCGGGGCCGGCGGGAGGGGATACACTGAAGCTTTCTTT.